This T cell receptor beta chain derives from a study of cytotoxic CD8 clonotypes in ibrutinib-treated CLL. V was trimmed by 3 bases and J by 5 bases, leaving 8 bases between them. This CDR3 comprises 12 residues. Germline lookup yields CDR1 SGDLS and CDR2 YYNGEE. Profiled with immunoSEQ multiplex PCR; TCRdb holds only in-frame clones, not every one. The table shows roughly 20,000 clones, with less than 80% occurring only once. The chain has TRBV9 and TRBJ1-1, with D uncertain. The sequencing used PBMCs, collected before ibrutinib treatment. This receptor was identified in a human donor with chronic lymphocytic leukemia. The CDR3 nucleotides read TGTGCCAGCAGCGGGATGGGTACTGAAGCTTTCTTT. This translates into CASSGMGTEAFF. Supplemented by reference TRBV9 and TRBJ1-1, the full variable domain reads DSGVTQTPKHLITATGQRVTLRCSPRSGDLSVYWYQQSLDQGLQFLIQYYNGEERAKGNILERFSAQQFPDLHSELNLSSLELGDSALYFCASSGMGTEAFFGQGTRLTVV.